A single sample is the source of the 22 T cell receptor beta chains below, sequenced in a study of CD8+ T cells in alopecia areata. RNA was extracted and reverse transcribed into cDNA as the sequencing template. The repertoire was sequenced with immunoSEQ multiplex PCR; TCRdb's copy has only in-frame clones and lacks some. The sample lists about 180,000 clones; around 64% were seen once. The source material was CD8+ T cells sorted from blood, sampled at week 0. These TCRs come from a human donor with alopecia areata.

This clone occurred a few times. The J gene is TRBJ2-1, the V gene TRBV13; D uncertain. Deletions cut 2 bases from V and 6 bases from J, with 11 bases between. In germline, CDR1 is PRHDT, CDR2 FYEKMQ (reference sequence). This CDR3 is 14 amino acids long. This chain's CDR3 is CASSLSGSFNEQFF. The CDR3 region has the DNA TGTGCCAGCAGCTTATCTGGCAGCTTCAATGAGCAGTTCTTC.

This clone was seen a handful of times. V and J are TRBV4-1 and TRBJ2-5; D possibly corresponds to TRBD1 (6 bases). The germline V gene encodes CDR1 MGHRA and CDR2 YSYEKL. The V end was cut by 0 bases, the J end by 1 base, with 12 bases between. This CDR3 has 16 residues. CDR3 coding DNA: TGCGCCAGCAGCCAAGATCCCAGGGGATCCCAAGAGACCCAGTACTTC. It translates to CASSQDPRGSQETQYF.

Comment on this clone: Its ends do not fully match the called genes, so a read error is possible. This rearrangement joins TRBV14 to TRBJ2-1; the D is unclear. The CDR3 consists of 11 residues. Germline V gives CDR1 SGHDN, CDR2 FVKESK. As DNA, the CDR3 is TGTGCCAGCAGCGACCCGAGAAGCAAGCTCTTC. Translating gives CASSDPRSKLF.

Only a few counts were recorded for this clone. The chain recombines TRBV6-1 with TRBJ1-1; D not resolved. V lost 1 base and J lost 0, with 9 bases in between. There are 15 residues in the CDR3. The germline CDR1 and CDR2 sequences are MNHNS and SASEGT. CDR3 residues: CASSEGWGMNTEAFF. The CDR3 bases are TGTGCCAGCAGTGAAGGGTGGGGTATGAACACTGAAGCTTTCTTT.

This clone appeared a single time. V gene TRBV7-6 combines with J gene TRBJ2-1; a weak D match, TRBD2 (5 bases). V shed 1 base and J shed 6 bases, with 7 bases lying between them. Germline assignment: CDR1 SGHVS and CDR2 FNYEAQ. The CDR3 runs 13 residues. The CDR3 is CASSLGAGNEQFF. The DNA of the CDR3 is TGTGCCAGCAGCTTAGGTGCGGGCAATGAGCAGTTCTTC.

This clone was found once. This chain uses TRBV10-2 with TRBJ2-7, with TRBD1 identical over 9 bases. V lost 5 bases, J lost 4 bases, and 6 bases stayed unmatched. Germline CDR1 WSHSY, CDR2 SAAADI. This CDR3 region has 14 residues. DNA for the CDR3: TGCGCCAGCAGTCCCACAGGGGGCTTTTACGAGCAGTACTTC. It translates to CASSPTGGFYEQYF.

J is TRBJ2-7 and V is TRBV13; possibly TRBD1 for D (6 bases). Germline loops: CDR1 PRHDT, CDR2 FYEKMQ (reference sequence). Deletions cut 0 bases from V and 7 bases from J, with 19 bases between. The CDR3 totals 16 residues. In nucleotides, the CDR3 is TGTGCCAGCAGCTTAGGAACAGGGATTACAGCCTGGGAGCAGTACTTC. Its protein is CASSLGTGITAWEQYF.

The chain joins TRBV29-1 to TRBJ1-1, with D possibly TRBD1 on 6 matching bases. CDR3 length equals 15 residues. Trimming took 7 bases from V and 4 from J, leaving 22 bases between them. In germline, CDR1 is SQVTM, CDR2 ANQGSEA. The CDR3 region is CSADGSRGLTTEAFF. The CDR3 bases are TGCAGCGCCGACGGGTCCCGGGGGCTTACCACTGAAGCTTTCTTT.

The rearrangement links TRBV10-3 to TRBJ2-1; the match to TRBD1 covers 9 bases. This CDR3 region has 15 residues. After removal of 8 bases from V and 7 bases from J, the junction contained 12 bases not matched to a gene. Looked up from germline, CDR1 is ENHRY and CDR2 is SYGVKD. The CDR3 here is CAILGTGGARNEQFF. In nucleotides, the CDR3 is TGTGCCATCCTCGGAACAGGGGGCGCACGGAATGAGCAGTTCTTC.

A few counts support this clone. This chain joins TRBV30 and TRBJ2-1; 12 nucleotides agree with TRBD1. The V gene end was trimmed by 3 bases and the J gene end by 11 bases; junction bases not matched to a gene: 8. This CDR3 comprises 14 residues. Germline-derived CDR1 and CDR2 are GTSNPN and SVGIG (reference sequence). The CDR3 DNA reads as TGTGCCTGGAGAGGCGGGACAGGGGGCCTGAAGCAGTTCTTC. It encodes CAWRGGTGGLKQFF.

This chain uses TRBV28 with TRBJ2-7, with D hard to call. The germline V and J ends were trimmed by 2 bases and 2 bases, with 7 bases remaining between them. The germline CDR1 and CDR2 sequences are MDHEN and SYDVKM. This CDR3 has 13 amino acids. The CDR3 loop is CASSLEHPYEQYF. The CDR3, as DNA: TGTGCCAGCAGTTTAGAACATCCCTACGAGCAGTACTTC.

The J gene is TRBJ2-4, the V gene TRBV2; D gene uncertain. The CDR3 spans 14 residues. The V gene lost 3 bases and the J gene lost 2 bases, with 8 bases spanning the gap. The germline V gene encodes CDR1 SNHLY and CDR2 FYNNEI. For the CDR3, the DNA is TGTGCCAGCAGTGATAAGGGTACCAAAAACATTCAGTACTTC. Translation gives CASSDKGTKNIQYF.

The genes are TRBV10-3 and TRBJ2-3, with 15 bases matching TRBD2. The V gene's germline CDR1 is ENHRY and CDR2 SYGVKD. V gave up 2 bases and J gave up 2 bases; unmatched junction bases: 5. CDR3 length equals 18 residues. CDR3 sequence (DNA): TGTGCCATCAGTGAGACCCGGACTAGCGGGGGGGCCACAGATACGCAGTATTTT. It is translated as CAISETRTSGGATDTQYF.

The chain recombines TRBV7-9 with TRBJ2-7; a possible D gene is TRBD2 (5 bases). Trimming left V 5 bases short and J 0 bases short, with 23 bases between. This CDR3 has 18 amino acids. Germline-derived CDR1 and CDR2 are SEHNR and FQNEAQ (reference sequence). The CDR3 here is CASSPGRTETTSSYEQYF. Here the CDR3 DNA reads TGTGCCAGCAGCCCCGGTCGGACTGAAACTACCAGCTCCTACGAGCAGTACTTC.

A word on this clone: At one boundary the junction diverges from the germline segment, which might be a read error. J is TRBJ2-7 and V is TRBV30, with D perhaps given as TRBD1 or TRBD2 (6 bases each). Germline V gene lookup returns CDR1 GTSNPN and CDR2 SVGIG (reference sequence). The CDR3 spans 16 residues. The CDR3 protein is CAWSGTRGPSSCEQYF. CDR3 DNA sequence: TGTGCCTGGAGTGGAACACGGGGGCCAAGCTCCTGCGAGCAGTACTTC.

This chain connects TRBV6-5 to TRBJ1-2; 8 bases align to TRBD1. The CDR3 covers 15 residues. V was clipped by 2 bases and J by 6 bases; unmatched bases: 8. Germline V gives CDR1 MNHEY, CDR2 SVGAGI. The CDR3 coding sequence is TGTGCCAGCAGTTACCCAGGACAGGGAATAAATGGCTACACCTTC. The encoded protein is CASSYPGQGINGYTF.

This clone was recorded a few times. This chain links TRBV7-6 with TRBJ2-7; D possibly corresponds to TRBD1 (5 bases). The CDR3 has 12 amino acids. In germline, CDR1 is SGHVS, CDR2 FNYEAQ. V was shortened by 4 bases and J by 3 bases, with 7 bases between the two germline ends. The CDR3 DNA follows: TGTGCCAGCAGCTCTACAGGCTACGAGCAGTACTTC. Translated: CASSSTGYEQYF.

V and J are TRBV6-5 and TRBJ2-4, with TRBD1 matching 7 bases. The junction had 2 bases not matched to a gene; V was cut back by 2 bases and J by 4 bases. This CDR3 has 14 amino acids. The germline V gene has CDR1 MNHEY and CDR2 SVGAGI. Here the CDR3 reads CASSYGTEKNIQYF. The CDR3 DNA reads TGTGCCAGCAGTTACGGGACAGAGAAAAACATTCAGTACTTC.

The chain is built from TRBV29-1 and TRBJ2-1; 7 nucleotides agree with TRBD1. The junction had 11 bases not matched to a gene; V was cut back by 8 bases and J by 4 bases. Per germline, CDR1 SQVTM and CDR2 ANQGSEA. The CDR3 totals 14 residues. The DNA for the CDR3 is TGCAGCTGCGATTCCGGGACAGCATACAATGAGCAGTTCTTC. Residues: CSCDSGTAYNEQFF.

This clone was seen a single time. The chain employs TRBV5-1 and TRBJ2-2; D gene uncertain. The V gene's germline CDR1 is SGHRS and CDR2 YFSETQ. The CDR3 contains 11 residues. V was clipped by 2 bases and J by 6 bases, with 2 bases between them. This chain's CDR3 is CASSFSGELFF. The CDR3 region has the DNA TGCGCCAGCAGCTTTTCCGGGGAGCTGTTTTTT.

This sequence joins TRBV4-1 and TRBJ2-7, with D tentatively TRBD2 (5 bases). The CDR3 totals 16 residues. Trimming took 4 bases from V and 0 from J, leaving 16 bases between them. CDR1 and CDR2 from the germline V gene are MGHRA and YSYEKL. CDR3 bases: TGCGCCAGCAGCCCCACGGTAGCGTCCTTCTCCTACGAGCAGTACTTC. This encodes CASSPTVASFSYEQYF.

The chain recombines TRBV25-1 with TRBJ2-5, with D tentatively TRBD1 (5 bases). CDR1 MGHDK and CDR2 SYGVNS come from the germline V gene. The CDR3 extends over 15 amino acids. V was pared by 3 bases and J by 2 bases, with 13 bases between. DNA for the CDR3: TGTGCCAGCAGTGATTTCGAGACAGCGCAAGAGACCCAGTACTTC. It translates to CASSDFETAQETQYF.